The sequence of this TCR beta chain was determined in a study of T cell responses to AZD1222 COVID-19 vaccine. This clone was counted a single time. The antigen remains undetermined. Pooling was applied to second doses at about 4 or about 12 weeks. The data were produced by immunoSEQ multiplex PCR, yet TCRdb's version contains in-frame clones alone and is incomplete. The sample gives some 78,000 clones, 83% of which show up once; under 1.5% is in the top ten. Germline CDR1 is MNHEY and CDR2 is SMNVEV (reference sequence). V was clipped by 5 bases and J by 6 bases, with 17 bases between them. The CDR3 consists of 14 residues. Overall study results and limits: Targeting of unmutated variant regions was reportedly seen in nearly half of spike-specific TCRs. The donor cohort was predominantly white British with a female majority, and clonal diversity may have been underestimated.

The TCR was taken from an adult who received the AZD1222 COVID-19 vaccine. The sequencing here drew on peripheral blood, taken 28 days after the second AZD1222 dose. V gene TRBV27 combines with J gene TRBJ2-7, with D possibly TRBD2 on 5 matching bases. CDR3 region: CASSPSGMGSEQYF. In nucleotides, the CDR3 is TGTGCCAGCAGTCCGTCGGGGATGGGCTCCGAGCAGTACTTC.